These 28 T cell receptor beta chains were all obtained from the same sample, sequenced in a study of cytomegalovirus exposure and HLA in healthy donors. Generated by immunoSEQ multiplex PCR, the TCRdb table keeps only in-frame clones and is missing some. Of over 150,000 clones listed, 80% to 90% are singletons. Sequencing used PBMCs. The receptors were gathered from a woman between 18 and 30 years old in good health and CMV-seronegative.

V and J are TRBV13 and TRBJ2-2, with D perhaps TRBD1 (6 bases). CDR3 length: 15 amino acids. V was trimmed by 1 base and J by 2 bases, leaving 8 bases between them. The germline V gene encodes CDR1 PRHDT and CDR2 FYEKMQ (reference sequence). The CDR3 sequence: CASSLDRANTGELFF. The CDR3 coding sequence is TGTGCCAGCAGCTTAGACAGGGCCAACACCGGGGAGCTGTTTTTT.

The V gene is TRBV9, the J gene TRBJ1-2, with TRBD1 matching 8 bases. Germline V gene data show CDR1 as SGDLS and CDR2 as YYNGEE. V lost 2 bases, J lost 3 bases, and 6 bases stayed unmatched. The CDR3 loop spans 15 amino acids. The CDR3: CASSVDPTGDYGYTF. The CDR3 DNA reads TGTGCCAGCAGCGTCGACCCGACAGGGGACTATGGCTACACCTTC.

The V and J genes are TRBV6-4 and TRBJ1-4; possible D gene TRBD1, 6 bases. The CDR3 has 15 residues. Trimming left V 5 bases short and J 6 bases short, with 16 bases between. Germline assignment: CDR1 MRHNA and CDR2 SNTAGT. CDR3 bases: TGTGCCAGCAGTCACGCCGGGACACGGGATGAAAAACTGTTTTTT. Encoded protein: CASSHAGTRDEKLFF.

CDR3 protein: CASSDRGREDTEAFF. The CDR3 region has the DNA TGTGCCAGTAGCGACAGGGGGCGCGAGGACACTGAAGCTTTCTTT. V gene TRBV19 combines with J gene TRBJ1-1; TRBD1 agrees at 10 bases. Germline-derived CDR1 and CDR2 are LNHDA and SQIVND (reference sequence). CDR3 size: 15 residues. J was trimmed by 3 bases and V by 6 bases; bases with no gene match: 7.

Here the CDR3 DNA reads TGTGCCAGTAGTAAACACGCGGGTTCGAACACCGGGGAGCTGTTTTTT. Translation gives CASSKHAGSNTGELFF. The rearrangement uses TRBV19 and TRBJ2-2, with D perhaps matching TRBD2 (5 bases). V shed 4 bases and J shed 0 bases, with 12 bases lying between them. The CDR3 extends over 16 amino acids. Germline V CDR1 and CDR2: LNHDA, SQIVND (reference sequence).

This chain uses TRBV5-1 with TRBJ2-7, with D unresolved. V was clipped by 0 bases and J by 5 bases, with 3 bases between them. The CDR3 contains 11 residues. Germline values: CDR1 SGHRS, CDR2 YFSETQ. The CDR3 protein is CASSLANEQYF. In DNA, the CDR3 is TGCGCCAGCAGCTTGGCCAACGAGCAGTACTTC.

V gene TRBV6-1 combines with J gene TRBJ2-2, with D tentatively TRBD1 (6 bases). There are 14 residues in the CDR3. Germline V gene lookup returns CDR1 MNHNS and CDR2 SASEGT. Trimming pared 7 bases from V and 6 bases from J, leaving 15 bases between. The CDR3 DNA sequence: TGTGCCAGCACTGGGGACAAGCTGTCCGGGGAGCTGTTTTTT. Its protein product is CASTGDKLSGELFF.

The rearrangement joins TRBV27 to TRBJ1-1, with D possibly being TRBD1 (5 bases). With 5 bases removed from V and 5 bases from J, the gap between germline ends came to 18 bases. In germline, CDR1 is MNHEY, CDR2 SMNVEV (reference sequence). This CDR3 comprises 15 residues. For the CDR3, the DNA is TGTGCCAGCAGTCCCTTTAGAGGAAGGGGTACTGAAGCTTTCTTT. Its protein product is CASSPFRGRGTEAFF.

With respect to this clone: The sample contains more than one DNA sequence encoding this CDR3. V usage is TRBV18 and J usage is TRBJ2-1; D is unclear. CDR1 is KGHSH, CDR2 LQKENI, per germline. With 2 bases removed from V and 0 bases from J, the gap between germline ends came to 5 bases. The CDR3 runs to 14 residues. The CDR3 is CASSPTSSYNEQFF. Written as DNA, the CDR3 is TGTGCCAGCTCACCAACAAGCTCCTACAATGAGCAGTTCTTC.

The chain recombines TRBV15 with TRBJ2-7; 11 bases map to TRBD2. V was pared by 2 bases and J by 5 bases, with 2 bases of the junction left unmatched. The CDR3 has 14 residues. The germline V gene encodes CDR1 LNHNV and CDR2 YYDKDF (reference sequence). CDR3 region: CATSRLAGGHEQYF. In nucleotides, the CDR3 is TGTGCCACCAGCAGACTAGCGGGAGGTCACGAGCAGTACTTC.

The chain carries TRBV18 and TRBJ1-1; unclear D gene. The CDR3 is made up of 13 amino acids. Germline-derived CDR1 and CDR2 are KGHSH and LQKENI. Trimming took 5 bases from V and 1 from J, leaving 8 bases between them. The CDR3 reads CASSTGENTEAFF. In DNA, the CDR3 is TGTGCCAGCTCAACCGGGGAGAACACTGAAGCTTTCTTT.

The J gene is TRBJ2-3, the V gene TRBV5-1; D perhaps matches TRBD1 (5 bases). V shed 4 bases and J shed 0 bases, with 27 bases lying between them. The CDR3 totals 20 residues. Germline CDR1 is SGHRS and CDR2 is YFSETQ. DNA of the CDR3: TGCGCCAGCAGCCTGATGGGGCAGTTTCTAGGTTCGGGTAGCACAGATACGCAGTATTTT. Protein: CASSLMGQFLGSGSTDTQYF.

This chain joins TRBV11-2 and TRBJ2-7, with a weak D call TRBD1 (5 bases). The CDR3 has 12 residues. CDR1 is SGHAT, CDR2 FQNNGV, per germline. V dropped 5 bases and J dropped 6 bases, with 11 bases sitting between them. The CDR3 nucleotides read TGTGCCAGCAGCCCCAGGGTTTCCGAGCAGTACTTC. Translated: CASSPRVSEQYF.

The chain is built from TRBV5-6 and TRBJ1-2; D call uncertain. Germline CDR1 SGHDT, CDR2 YYEEEE. The CDR3 runs 13 residues. Trimming removed 2 bases at V and 4 bases at J, with 9 bases between. The CDR3 here is CASSFWQAYGYTF. CDR3 bases: TGTGCCAGCAGCTTTTGGCAGGCCTATGGCTACACCTTC.

V usage is TRBV6-5 and J usage is TRBJ1-1, with D hard to call. CDR1 MNHEY and CDR2 SVGAGI come from the germline V gene. The CDR3 totals 14 residues. V was shortened by 6 bases and J by 1 base, with 12 bases between the two germline ends. In DNA, the CDR3 is TGTGCCAGCAGCCCAAACCCCGGGAACACTGAAGCTTTCTTT. Amino acids: CASSPNPGNTEAFF.

The chain couples TRBV7-9 to TRBJ2-5; no clear D. CDR1 SEHNR and CDR2 FQNEAQ come from the germline V gene (reference sequence). V was pared by 3 bases and J by 2 bases, with 10 bases between. The CDR3 covers 14 residues. CDR3 coding DNA: TGTGCCAGCAGCTTCAGGCTTCCGCAAGAGACCCAGTACTTC. As protein: CASSFRLPQETQYF.

The rearrangement uses TRBV14 and TRBJ2-1; 7 bases agree with TRBD2. The CDR3 spans 15 residues. Germline trimming cut 4 bases from V and 4 bases from J; bases unmatched to any gene: 7. From germline, CDR1 is SGHDN and CDR2 FVKESK. The CDR3 region is CASSPLSGGYNEQFF. For the CDR3, the DNA is TGTGCCAGCAGCCCTTTATCGGGGGGTTACAATGAGCAGTTCTTC.

The rearrangement links TRBV7-3 to TRBJ1-1; the D gene is possibly TRBD1 (6 bases). The CDR3 is 15 residues long. The germline V gene encodes CDR1 SGHTA and CDR2 FQGTGA. V lost 1 base and J lost 6, with 15 bases in between. The CDR3 loop is CASSLSQTGRAEAFF. For the CDR3, the DNA is TGTGCCAGCAGCTTAAGCCAAACAGGGAGGGCTGAAGCTTTCTTT.

The V and J genes are TRBV28 and TRBJ1-1; a possible D gene is TRBD1 (5 bases). V was clipped by 7 bases and J by 4 bases, with 16 bases between them. This CDR3 is 14 amino acids long. CDR1 is MDHEN, CDR2 SYDVKM, per germline. The CDR3 coding sequence is TGTGCCAGCATTATCGGCGGGACGGGCACTGAAGCTTTCTTT. It encodes CASIIGGTGTEAFF.

The chain carries TRBV7-2 and TRBJ2-2; maybe TRBD2 (6 bases). The CDR3 is made up of 17 amino acids. Trimming removed 4 bases at V and 0 bases at J, with 15 bases between. CDR1 SGHTA and CDR2 FQGNSA come from the germline V gene. This CDR3 is CASSSPADYANTGELFF. CDR3 bases: TGTGCCAGCAGCTCTCCCGCGGACTACGCGAACACCGGGGAGCTGTTTTTT.

The chain recombines TRBV5-1 with TRBJ1-6; perhaps TRBD1 as D (5 bases). CDR1 SGHRS and CDR2 YFSETQ come from the germline V gene. The CDR3 sequence is 16 residues long. Between the trimmed V and J ends, which lost 0 bases and 6 bases, there was a span of 13 bases. Written as DNA, the CDR3 is TGCGCCAGCAGCTTGGAGGCCAGGGAGGCTAATTCACCCCTCCACTTT. It encodes CASSLEAREANSPLHF.

This sequence joins TRBV5-1 and TRBJ2-3; 8 nucleotides match TRBD2. Looked up from germline, CDR1 is SGHRS and CDR2 is YFSETQ. This CDR3 region has 14 residues. Trimming at V came to 2 bases and at J to 4 bases, leaving 3 bases not matched to a gene. CDR3 residues: CASSLGAGADTQYF. DNA of the CDR3: TGCGCCAGCAGCTTAGGAGCGGGGGCAGATACGCAGTATTTT.

DNA of the CDR3: TGCGCCAGCAGCTTGTTTCCGACCGGGGGGGAGACCCAGTACTTC. Translated, it gives CASSLFPTGGETQYF. V usage is TRBV5-1 and J usage is TRBJ2-5, with TRBD2 matching over 7 bases. This CDR3 spans 15 amino acids. V was pared by 1 base and J by 5 bases, with 8 bases of the junction left unmatched. Per germline, CDR1 SGHRS and CDR2 YFSETQ.

This sequence joins TRBV27 and TRBJ2-7; 9 nucleotides match TRBD2. From germline, CDR1 is MNHEY and CDR2 SMNVEV (reference sequence). The V and J ends lost 5 bases and 3 bases, in that order; junction bases with no gene match: 5. This CDR3 region has 14 residues. Here the CDR3 reads CASSTGLARYEQYF. As DNA, the CDR3 is TGTGCCAGCAGTACGGGACTAGCTCGCTACGAGCAGTACTTC.

The rearrangement links TRBV10-3 to TRBJ1-5; maybe TRBD1 (5 bases). V was clipped by 11 bases and J by 8 bases, with 19 bases between them. Looked up from germline, CDR1 is ENHRY and CDR2 is SYGVKD. This CDR3 is 13 amino acids long. The CDR3 DNA follows: TGTGCCCACCGTTCTGGGGGAGGAGAGCCCCAGCATTTT. It yields the protein CAHRSGGGEPQHF.

The chain recombines TRBV5-6 with TRBJ1-1; D unresolved. The CDR3 extends over 14 amino acids. V shed 2 bases and J shed 1 base, with 9 bases lying between them. Germline V gene lookup returns CDR1 SGHDT and CDR2 YYEEEE. The CDR3: CASSFIGGNTEAFF. DNA of the CDR3: TGTGCCAGCAGCTTCATTGGCGGGAACACTGAAGCTTTCTTT. The full variable domain, with the rest looked up from reference TRBV5-6 and TRBJ1-1, is DAGVTQSPTHLIKTRGQQVTLRCSPKSGHDTVSWYQQALGQGPQFIFQYYEEEERQRGNFPDRFSGHQFPNYSSELNVNALLLGDSALYLCASSFIGGNTEAFFGQGTRLTVV.

The V gene is TRBV6-5, the J gene TRBJ1-2; tentatively, D is TRBD1 (6 bases). The ends were cut back, 6 bases at V and 8 bases at J, with 19 bases in the middle. Germline V gives CDR1 MNHEY, CDR2 SVGAGI. CDR3 size: 14 residues. The CDR3 loop reads CASSQGPSLRGYTF. DNA of the CDR3: TGTGCCAGCAGCCAGGGGCCCAGCCTTCGGGGCTACACCTTC.

The V call is TRBV2, the J call TRBJ2-1; 10 positions match TRBD2. The germline V gene has CDR1 SNHLY and CDR2 FYNNEI. V was clipped by 0 bases and J by 7 bases; unmatched bases: 9. The CDR3 has 17 amino acids. CDR3 DNA sequence: TGTGCCAGCAGTGAAGCGGGCCCAGCGGGGGGGAATAATGAGCAGTTCTTC. Protein product: CASSEAGPAGGNNEQFF.